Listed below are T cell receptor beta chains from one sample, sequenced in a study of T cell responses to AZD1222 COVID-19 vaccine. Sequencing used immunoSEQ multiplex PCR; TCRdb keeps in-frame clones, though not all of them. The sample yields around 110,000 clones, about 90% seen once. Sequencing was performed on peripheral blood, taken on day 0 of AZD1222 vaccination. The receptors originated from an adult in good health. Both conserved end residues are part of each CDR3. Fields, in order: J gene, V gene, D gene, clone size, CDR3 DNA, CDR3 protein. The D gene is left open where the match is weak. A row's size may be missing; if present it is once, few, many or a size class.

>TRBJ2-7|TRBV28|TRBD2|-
TGTGCCAGCAGCCGTTTGGCGGGGGGAGAGCAGTACTTC
CASSRLAGGEQYF
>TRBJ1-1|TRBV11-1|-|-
TGTGCCAGCAGCCCCTTGGACGGTAACACTGAAGCTTTCTTT
CASSPLDGNTEAFF
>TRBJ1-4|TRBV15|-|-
TGTGCCACCAGCAGAGATAGGGTAAATGAAAAACTGTTTTTT
CATSRDRVNEKLFF
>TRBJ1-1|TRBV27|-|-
TGTGCCAGCAGTTTCCCTGGCGCGAACACTGAAGCTTTCTTT
CASSFPGANTEAFF
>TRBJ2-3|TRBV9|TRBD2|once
TGTGCCAGCAGCGTAGTGTCAGCGGGGGTCACAGATACGCAGTATTTT
CASSVVSAGVTDTQYF
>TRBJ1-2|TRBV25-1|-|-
TGTGCCACAGCAGTGGCGGGCAGCAACTATGGCTACACCTTC
CATAVAGSNYGYTF
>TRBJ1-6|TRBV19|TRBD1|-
TGTGCCAGCCGGGACAGGGGGAAAGATAATTCACCCCTCCACTTT
CASRDRGKDNSPLHF
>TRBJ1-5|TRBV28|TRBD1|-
TGTGCCAGCAGTTTAGACAGGGGGAGTCTTAGCAATCAGCCCCAGCATTTT
CASSLDRGSLSNQPQHF
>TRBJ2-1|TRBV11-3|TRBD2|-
TGTGCCAGCAGCGGGAGCGGGAGGGCTGAGCAGTTCTTC
CASSGSGRAEQFF
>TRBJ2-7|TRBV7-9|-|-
TGTGCCAGCAGCTCCGGAAGTAAAACGGGAGAGCACGAGCAGTACTTC
CASSSGSKTGEHEQYF
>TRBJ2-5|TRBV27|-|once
TGTGCCAGGAAGAATGAGACAGTCCAAGAGACCCAGTACTTC
CARKNETVQETQYF
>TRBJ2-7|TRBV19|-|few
TGTGCCAGTAGCGAAGGTGCCGGGACGGTTATCTACGAGCAGTACTTC
CASSEGAGTVIYEQYF
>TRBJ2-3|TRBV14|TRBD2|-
TGTGCCAGCAGCCAAAAACTAGCGGGCACAGATACGCAGTATTTT
CASSQKLAGTDTQYF
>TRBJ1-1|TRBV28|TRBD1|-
TGTGCCAGCAGATGGACAGGGGGGAACACTGAAGCTTTCTTT
CASRWTGGNTEAFF
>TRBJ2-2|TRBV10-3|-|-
TGTGCCATCAGAGGGGTTAACACCAAGAACACCGGGGAGCTGTTTTTT
CAIRGVNTKNTGELFF
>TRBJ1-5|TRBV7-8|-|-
TGTGCCAGCAGCCCGCTCAGGGTCGGGCAGCCCCAGCATTTT
CASSPLRVGQPQHF
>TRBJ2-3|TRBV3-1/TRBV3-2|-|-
TGTGCCAGCAGCCCTTCGGGCGTAGCGGCTAGCACAGATACGCAGTATTTT
CASSPSGVAASTDTQYF
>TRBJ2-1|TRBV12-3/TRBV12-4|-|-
TGTGCCAGCAGTCGGGGTGAGCAGTTCTTC
CASSRGEQFF
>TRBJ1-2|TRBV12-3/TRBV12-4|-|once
TGTGCCAGCAGTTTAGGGACAGACTATGGCTACACCTTC
CASSLGTDYGYTF
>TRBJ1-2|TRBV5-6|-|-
TGTGCCAGCAGCTTGGACAGGGATTATGGCTACACCTTC
CASSLDRDYGYTF
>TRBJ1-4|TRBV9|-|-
TGTGCCAGCAGCTCCCGGGACGCCGGCACTGAAAAACTGTTTTTT
CASSSRDAGTEKLFF